These 8 T cell receptor beta chains were all obtained from the same sample, sequenced in a study of blood T cell repertoires in COVID-19. The protocol was immunoSEQ multiplex PCR, while the TCRdb copy is restricted to in-frame clones and leaves out a portion. Of roughly 250,000 clones listed, about 80% are singletons. Material for sequencing was peripheral blood. These receptors were taken from a middle-aged man with active or convalescent COVID-19.

In this sample, this clone turned up once. The chain links TRBV5-6 to TRBJ2-7, with TRBD1 matching over 9 bases. The CDR3 runs to 16 residues. CDR1 and CDR2 (germline): SGHDT, YYEEEE. After removal of 1 base from V and 5 bases from J, the junction contained 10 bases not matched to a gene. The CDR3 here is CASSLLPGQGGDEQYF. In DNA form, the CDR3 reads TGTGCCAGCAGCTTGTTACCGGGACAGGGAGGGGACGAGCAGTACTTC.

This clone was seen more than once but under ten times. The gene calls are TRBV15 and TRBJ1-6; no definite D call. This CDR3 comprises 15 residues. V was trimmed by 0 bases and J by 7 bases, leaving 10 bases between them. Germline CDR1 reads LNHNV; CDR2 reads YYDKDF (reference sequence). The CDR3 here is CATSRDRGVNSPLHF. The CDR3 bases are TGTGCCACCAGCAGAGATCGCGGGGTCAATTCACCCCTCCACTTT.

V is TRBV9 and J is TRBJ1-2, with D maybe TRBD1 (6 bases). CDR1 is SGDLS and CDR2 is YYNGEE in the germline V gene. V lost 2 bases, J lost 4 bases, and 15 bases lay in between. This CDR3 is 15 amino acids long. In nucleotides, the CDR3 is TGTGCCAGCAGCGTCGCGGGGGGGCCCACCTATGGCTACACCTTC. Translated: CASSVAGGPTYGYTF.

The chain has TRBV9 and TRBJ1-1, with D possibly TRBD1 on 6 matching bases. Trimming removed 0 bases from V and 5 bases from J, with 14 bases in between. The CDR3 consists of 15 residues. The V gene's germline CDR1 is SGDLS and CDR2 YYNGEE. This CDR3 is CASSVEMAGETEAFF. The DNA for the CDR3 is TGTGCCAGCAGCGTAGAGATGGCAGGGGAAACTGAAGCTTTCTTT.

This rearrangement joins TRBV20-1 to TRBJ2-2; 8 bases are shared with TRBD1. The trim removed 3 bases at V and 4 bases at J, leaving 4 bases unmatched. Germline-derived CDR1 and CDR2 are DFQATT and SNEGSKA (reference sequence). The length of the CDR3 is 14 residues. For the CDR3, the DNA is TGCAGTGCTAGTATGACAGGGGTCACCGGGGAGCTGTTTTTT. Translated, it gives CSASMTGVTGELFF.

The rearrangement links TRBV5-1 to TRBJ1-1, with D possibly being TRBD1 (6 bases). The CDR3 is 15 residues long. Trimming stripped 4 bases from V and 0 bases from J, with 13 bases between. CDR1 and CDR2 from the germline V gene are SGHRS and YFSETQ. This CDR3 is CASSVQGFLNTEAFF. The CDR3 region has the DNA TGCGCCAGCAGCGTACAGGGTTTCTTGAACACTGAAGCTTTCTTT.

CDR3 region: CASSLGQGYGYTF. DNA for the CDR3: TGTGCCAGCAGCTTAGGACAGGGCTATGGCTACACCTTC. The chain recombines TRBV7-2 with TRBJ1-2, with 7 bases fitting TRBD1. The CDR3 contains 13 residues. Germline CDR1 is SGHTA and CDR2 is FQGNSA. V dropped 1 base and J dropped 4; count of bases not matched to a gene: 0.

CDR3 protein: CASSSGQGETQYF. The CDR3 DNA is TGTGCCAGCAGTTCCGGACAGGGGGAGACCCAGTACTTC. The chain links TRBV28 to TRBJ2-5; 9 nucleotides agree with TRBD1. The CDR3 is made up of 13 amino acids. Germline V gene sequence: CDR1 MDHEN, CDR2 SYDVKM. Unmatched junction bases numbered 2, after V lost 4 bases and J lost 5 bases.